The 11 T cell receptor beta chains reported below all come from one sample, sequenced in a study of T-cell reconstitution after alpha-beta-depleted transplantation in children. Unique molecular identifiers were incorporated into the prepared TCRbeta library. TCRdb independently ran MiXCR on the PCR reads; one entry per CDR3 protein. The profile shows about 130,000 distinct CDR3 sequences, roughly 9.7% of them singletons. The sequenced sample was PBMCs, mostly from graft donor cells, obtained 180 days after TCRalphabeta/CD19-depleted stem cell transplant. Every receptor here comes from a girl less than two years old who had a stem cell transplant for combined immunodeficiency, so the T cells may come from the graft donor.

The V gene is TRBV12-3 or TRBV12-4, the J gene TRBJ2-5, with D perhaps assigned TRBD1 or TRBD2 (6 bases each). With 6 bases removed from V and 5 bases from J, the gap between germline ends came to 16 bases. The CDR3 contains 14 residues. In nucleotides, the CDR3 is TGTGCCAGCAGCCCTGGGGGCGCGGGGGAGACCCAGTACTTC. Translating gives CASSPGGAGETQYF.

As concerns this clonotype: As the CDR3 is not closed by the conserved phenylalanine or tryptophan, this likely results from a read error. The V and J genes are TRBV7-9 and TRBJ2-4, with D possibly matching TRBD2 (5 bases). Germline loops: CDR1 SEHNR, CDR2 FQNEAQ (reference sequence). The CDR3 is made up of 13 amino acids. V lost 1 base, J lost 8 bases, and 9 bases lay in between. CDR3 nucleotides: TGTGCCAGCAGCTTAGTGCTGCGGGACATTCAGTACTTG. Translated, it gives CASSLVLRDIQYL.

This chain links TRBV4-2 with TRBJ2-4, with a weak D call TRBD1 (5 bases). Germline V gene data show CDR1 as LGHNA and CDR2 as YNFKEQ. V was cut by 4 bases and J by 1 base, with 17 bases left in between. The CDR3 sequence is 17 residues long. In DNA, the CDR3 is TGTGCCAGCAGCCCGTCTGAGCTAGGGGTCGCCAAAAACATTCAGTACTTC. Protein: CASSPSELGVAKNIQYF.

This clonotype was observed a few times. This chain links TRBV3-1 with TRBJ1-2, with D possibly being TRBD1 (5 bases). Trimming took off 1 base at V and 4 bases at J, with 13 bases between the two ends. In germline, CDR1 is LGHDT, CDR2 YNNKEL (reference sequence). The CDR3 is 15 amino acids. The CDR3 DNA reads as TGTGCCAGCAGCCAAGGCGCAGCTGGGGCCTATGGCTACACCTTC. Residues: CASSQGAAGAYGYTF.

This chain joins TRBV20-1 and TRBJ2-7, with TRBD1 matching 8 bases. V shed 1 base, J shed 6 bases, and the junction held 5 bases outside the gene matches. From germline, CDR1 is DFQATT and CDR2 SNEGSKA (reference sequence). This CDR3 region has 13 residues. The CDR3 loop reads CSARANRGAEQYF. The CDR3 DNA reads as TGCAGTGCTAGAGCAAACAGGGGGGCCGAGCAGTACTTC.

Note on this clonotype: Mismatch with germline at one junction end may stem from a read error. The chain links TRBV4-2 to TRBJ2-2; D ambiguous. Germline V gives CDR1 LGHNA, CDR2 YNFKEQ. The CDR3 is 13 residues long. Here the CDR3 reads CASSLENTGELFF. Here the CDR3 DNA reads TGTGCCAGCAGCCTAGAAAACACGGGGGAGCTGTTTTTT.

The chain combines TRBV12-3 or TRBV12-4 with TRBJ2-2; the D is unclear. The CDR3 runs to 13 residues. The V end was cut by 1 base, the J end by 7 bases, with 7 bases between. The CDR3 DNA reads TGTGCCAGCAGTTTAGTCACCTTCGGGGAGCTGTTTTTT. Its protein product is CASSLVTFGELFF.

This clonotype rates as medium-sized. This chain uses TRBV5-1 with TRBJ2-7; tentatively, D is TRBD1 (6 bases). This CDR3 is built from 14 residues. Trimming shortened V by 4 bases and J by 5 bases, and 16 bases separated the two germline ends. Germline V CDR1 and CDR2: SGHRS, YFSETQ. Written as DNA, the CDR3 is TGCGCCAGCAGCCTTCTACAGGGACCCCACGAGCAGTACTTC. Its protein is CASSLLQGPHEQYF.

This clonotype was observed at least ten times. The rearrangement uses TRBV28 and TRBJ2-3; no clear D. The V end was cut by 6 bases, the J end by 1 base, with 2 bases between. The CDR3 has 11 residues. Per germline, CDR1 MDHEN and CDR2 SYDVKM. As DNA, the CDR3 is TGTGCCAGCAGCCGCACAGATACGCAGTATTTT. This codes for CASSRTDTQYF. The entire variable domain, with the rest obtained from reference TRBV28 and TRBJ2-3, is as follows: DVKVTQSSRYLVKRTGEKVFLECVQDMDHENMFWYRQDPGLGLRLIYFSYDVKMKEKGDIPEGYSVSREKKERFSLILESASTNQTSMYLCASSRTDTQYFGPGTRLTVL.

This clonotype was detected many times. The chain carries TRBV6-2 or TRBV6-3 and TRBJ2-7, with D unresolved. CDR3 length: 14 amino acids. Germline lookup yields CDR1 MNHEY and CDR2 SVGEGT. Trimming left V 7 bases short and J 3 bases short, with 16 bases between. The CDR3 here is CASTPQAGIYEQYF. CDR3 sequence (DNA): TGTGCCAGCACTCCCCAGGCAGGTATCTACGAGCAGTACTTC.

This clonotype occurred many times. The V call is TRBV20-1, the J call TRBJ2-7; the match to TRBD1 covers 11 bases. J was trimmed by 1 base and V by 4 bases; bases with no gene match: 3. Germline assignment: CDR1 DFQATT and CDR2 SNEGSKA (reference sequence). This CDR3 is 14 amino acids long. The CDR3 here is CSAIGTGGSYEQYF. Here the CDR3 DNA reads TGCAGTGCTATTGGGACAGGGGGATCCTACGAGCAGTACTTC.